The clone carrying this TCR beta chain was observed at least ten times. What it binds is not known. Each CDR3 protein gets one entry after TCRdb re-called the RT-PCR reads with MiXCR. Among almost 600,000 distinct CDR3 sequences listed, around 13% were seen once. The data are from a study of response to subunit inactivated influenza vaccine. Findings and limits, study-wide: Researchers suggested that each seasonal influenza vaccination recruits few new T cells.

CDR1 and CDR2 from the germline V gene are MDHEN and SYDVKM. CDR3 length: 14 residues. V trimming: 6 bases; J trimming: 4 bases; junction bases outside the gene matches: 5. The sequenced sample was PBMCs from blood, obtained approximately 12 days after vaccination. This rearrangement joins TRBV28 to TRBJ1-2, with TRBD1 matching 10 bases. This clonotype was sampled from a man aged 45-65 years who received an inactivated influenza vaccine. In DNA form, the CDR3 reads TGTGCCAGCAGCTTAGGGACAGGGGTCTATGGCTACACCTTC. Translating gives CASSLGTGVYGYTF.